This is a list of T cell receptor beta chains from one sample in a study of cytomegalovirus exposure and HLA in healthy donors. Profiled with immunoSEQ multiplex PCR; TCRdb holds only in-frame clones, not every one. Its table records 100,000 to 150,000 clones. Sequenced input: PBMCs. The receptors come from a woman aged 40 to 50 in good health and CMV-seronegative. The CDR3 runs from the conserved cysteine through the conserved F or W. A D gene is named only where the DNA matches it firmly.

d_call j_call v_call cdr3_nt cdr3_aa
NA TRBJ2-7 TRBV4-2 TGTGCCAGCAGCCAAGCCCGGACAGCCTCCTACGAGCAGTACTTC CASSQARTASYEQYF
TRBD1 TRBJ1-2 TRBV6-1 TGTGCCAGCAGGCCAGGGGGGCTTGGGGTTGGCTACACCTTC CASRPGGLGVGYTF
NA TRBJ2-5 TRBV9 TGTGCCAGCAGCACCTCAGGGGGGTTAGAGACCCAGTACTTC CASSTSGGLETQYF
TRBD1 TRBJ1-1 TRBV29-1 TGCAGCGTCCTGGGACAGAAGAGAGGAGCTGAAGCTTTCTTT CSVLGQKRGAEAFF
NA TRBJ1-6 TRBV11-2 TGTGCCAGCAGCTTACAATCAGATTCACCCCTCCACTTT CASSLQSDSPLHF
NA TRBJ1-2 TRBV28 TGTGCCAGCAGTTTAACAGGGTGGGGCTACACCTTC CASSLTGWGYTF
NA TRBJ1-1 TRBV5-4 TGTGCCAGCTCTGGAGACACTGAAGCTTTCTTT CASSGDTEAFF
NA TRBJ2-2 TRBV5-6 TGTGCCAGCAGCTTGGCAGGGCCCGGGGAGCTGTTTTTT CASSLAGPGELFF
TRBD1 TRBJ2-5 TRBV11-1 TGTGCCAGCAGCACTAGGGACAGGGGAGAGACCCAGTACTTC CASSTRDRGETQYF
NA TRBJ2-7 TRBV6-1 TGTGCCAGCAGTGAAGGGGGCGCAGGGTACGAGCAGTACTTC CASSEGGAGYEQYF
NA TRBJ1-5 TRBV19 TGTGCCAGTAGCCCCTACAGGGTCAGTGGTCAGCCCCAGCATTTT CASSPYRVSGQPQHF
TRBD2 TRBJ2-1 TRBV6-5 TGTGCCAGCAGTCTCGGCGGGGGGGCCACGAATGAGCAGTTCTTC CASSLGGGATNEQFF
NA TRBJ2-2 TRBV4-2 TGTGCCAGCAGCCAGGAGACCAATACCGGGGAGCTGTTTTTT CASSQETNTGELFF
TRBD1 TRBJ2-5 TRBV2 TGTGCCAGCCATAACAGGGGGCAACAAGAGACCCAGTACTTC CASHNRGQQETQYF
TRBD1 TRBJ1-1 TRBV4-2 TGTGCCAGCAGCCATCAGCAGGGGGCGCGGACTGAAGCTTTCTTT CASSHQQGARTEAFF
NA TRBJ1-1 TRBV19 TGTGCCAGTAGTATAGTGACCGAGGCTGAAGCTTTCTTT CASSIVTEAEAFF
NA TRBJ1-6 TRBV15 TGTGCCACCACCCCAGCGGGGAGGCTACCCCTCCACTTT CATTPAGRLPLHF
TRBD1 TRBJ1-1 TRBV18 TGTGCCAGCTCACCAAGGGGGCAAAGAGACACTGAAGCTTTCTTT CASSPRGQRDTEAFF
TRBD1 TRBJ1-1 TRBV2 TGTGCCAGCAGTGACCTCGGGGGGACAGGGAAAGCTTTCTTT CASSDLGGTGKAFF
TRBD2 TRBJ2-7 TRBV25-1 TGTGCCAGCAGTGAAGCTAGCGGGACCGCCTACGAGCAGTACTTC CASSEASGTAYEQYF
NA TRBJ1-2 TRBV19 TGTGCCAGTAGTATAACCTTAATGAGGGCAGACTATGGCTACACCTTC CASSITLMRADYGYTF
NA TRBJ1-5 TRBV7-9 TGTGCCAGCAGCTTAGGGTCTACAGGTTATCAGCCCCAGCATTTT CASSLGSTGYQPQHF
TRBD1 TRBJ1-3 TRBV7-2 TGTGCCAGCAGCCTCGGGACAGCCAAAGGAAACACCATATATTTT CASSLGTAKGNTIYF
NA TRBJ1-4 TRBV28 TGTGCCAGCAGTTTAGACCCACGGGATGAAAAACTGTTTTTT CASSLDPRDEKLFF
NA TRBJ2-2 TRBV5-6 TGTGCCAGCAGCTGGGCGTGGGTGACCGGGGAGCTGTTTTTT CASSWAWVTGELFF
NA TRBJ1-4 TRBV7-6 TGTGCCAGCAGTTCGTTGGAGGAGGCATACTCAACTAATGAAAAACTGTTTTTT CASSSLEEAYSTNEKLFF
NA TRBJ1-5 TRBV2 TGTGCCAGCAGTGAGTTGCAGGGTGGACAGCCCCAGCATTTT CASSELQGGQPQHF
NA TRBJ1-5 TRBV6-5 TGTGCCAGCATGGGGGCCAATCAGCCCCAGCATTTT CASMGANQPQHF
NA TRBJ1-1 TRBV27 TGTGCCAGCAGGGATACTAGGACTGAAGCTTTCTTT CASRDTRTEAFF
TRBD2 TRBJ2-7 TRBV6-5 TGTGCCAGCAGCCGAGGGACTACCTACGAGCAGTACTTC CASSRGTTYEQYF
TRBD1 TRBJ2-2 TRBV7-3 TGTGCCAGCAGCCTGGACAGGTTTAACACCGGGGAGCTGTTTTTT CASSLDRFNTGELFF
NA TRBJ2-5 TRBV5-1 TGCGCCAGCAGCGAGGGTCAAGAGACCCAGTACTTC CASSEGQETQYF
TRBD1 TRBJ1-6 TRBV27 TGTGCCAGCAGTTTCGTAGACAGGGTGAATTCACCCCTCCACTTT CASSFVDRVNSPLHF
TRBD1 TRBJ2-7 TRBV18 TGTGCCAGCTCACCGCAGGGACAGGAAGAGTACTTC CASSPQGQEEYF